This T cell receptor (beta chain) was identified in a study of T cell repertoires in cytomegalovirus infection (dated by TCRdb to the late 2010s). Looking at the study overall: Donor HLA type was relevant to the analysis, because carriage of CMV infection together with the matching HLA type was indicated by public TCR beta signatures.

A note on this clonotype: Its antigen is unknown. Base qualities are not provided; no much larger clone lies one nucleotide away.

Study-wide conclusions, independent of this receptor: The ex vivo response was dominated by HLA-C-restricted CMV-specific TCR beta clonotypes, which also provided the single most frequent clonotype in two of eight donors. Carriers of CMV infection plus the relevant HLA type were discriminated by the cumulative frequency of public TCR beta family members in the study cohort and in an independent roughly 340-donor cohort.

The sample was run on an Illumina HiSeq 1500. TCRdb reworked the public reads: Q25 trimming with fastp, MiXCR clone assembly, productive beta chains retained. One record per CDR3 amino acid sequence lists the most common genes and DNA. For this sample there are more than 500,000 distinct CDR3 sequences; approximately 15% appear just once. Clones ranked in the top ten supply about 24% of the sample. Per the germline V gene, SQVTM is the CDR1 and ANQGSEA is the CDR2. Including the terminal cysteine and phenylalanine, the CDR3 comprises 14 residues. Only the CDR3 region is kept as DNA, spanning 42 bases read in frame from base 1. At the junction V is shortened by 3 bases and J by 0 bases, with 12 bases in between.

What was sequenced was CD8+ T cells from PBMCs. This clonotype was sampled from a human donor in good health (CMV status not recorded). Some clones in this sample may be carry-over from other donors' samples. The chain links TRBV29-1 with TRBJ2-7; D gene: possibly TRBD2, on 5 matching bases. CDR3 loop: CSVEKTGSSYEQYF. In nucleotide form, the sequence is TGCAGCGTTGAGAAGACTGGGAGCTCCTACGAGCAGTACTTC.